These T cell receptor beta chains were read from a single sample in a study of control samples from healthy donors and cancer patients. Assay used: immunoSEQ multiplex PCR; TCRdb lists only in-frame clones, some missing. The table has some 82,000 clones, about 89% seen once. The sample consisted of blood. These receptors originate from a man over 45 in good health. CDR3s include the opening cysteine and the closing phenylalanine or tryptophan.

V gene	J gene	CDR3 protein
TRBV3-1/TRBV3-2	TRBJ1-2	CASSQDQQGIGYTF
TRBV6-2/TRBV6-3	TRBJ1-6	CASSLRDFPGGNSPLHF
TRBV2	TRBJ2-7	CASRPGLAGVQQYF
TRBV2	TRBJ1-6	CASSDTNSPLHF
TRBV21-1	TRBJ1-5	CASTEKGGAINQPQHF
TRBV28	TRBJ1-1	CASTPNRRKDRGGSAFF
TRBV11-2	TRBJ2-7	CASSFRGAREQYF
TRBV19	TRBJ1-1	CASNSNQRTRDTEAFF
TRBV2	TRBJ1-1	CASGGRGRMNTEAFF
TRBV6-5	TRBJ2-3	CASSSRTVNTDTQYF
TRBV7-6	TRBJ2-2	CASSHRAAGEFAGELFF
TRBV10-3	TRBJ2-1	CAISFSGTGLYEQFF
TRBV4-3	TRBJ1-2	CASSPGENNYGYTF
TRBV7-2	TRBJ1-3	CASSLEMGPLSGNTIYF
TRBV2	TRBJ1-5	CASRARASGPQHF
TRBV5-1	TRBJ2-1	CASSLSGGESSYNEQFF
TRBV7-7	TRBJ2-2	CASSQTSGNTGELFF
TRBV18	TRBJ1-3	CASSPQANSGNTIYF
TRBV4-1	TRBJ1-2	CASSPRTGGFYGYTF
TRBV15	TRBJ2-1	CATSRDRGIGNEQFF
TRBV2	TRBJ2-1	CASSYFLGQQFF
TRBV29-1	TRBJ2-3	CSGARPGATDTQYF
TRBV7-2	TRBJ2-3	CASSFLGAGGPRDTQYF
TRBV5-1	TRBJ2-7	CASSFEGPSYEQYF
TRBV6-5	TRBJ1-3	CASSYSRGSGNTIYF
TRBV7-9	TRBJ1-3	CASSFEGGYSGNTIYF
TRBV4-3	TRBJ1-3	CASSQDGRGSGNTIYF
TRBV10-3	TRBJ2-2	CAISDPRTTGTENTGELFF
TRBV19	TRBJ1-5	CASSAGGTNDQPQHF
TRBV9	TRBJ2-1	CASSPGGASYNEQFF
TRBV27	TRBJ1-6	CASRPTPLYNSPLHF
TRBV4-3	TRBJ1-3	CASSQDRAGSGNTIYF
TRBV4-3	TRBJ2-2	CASSQAGGPAGELFF
TRBV10-3	TRBJ2-7	CAIARDPSYEQYF
TRBV18	TRBJ2-7	CASSWSQDTTYEQYF
TRBV7-2	TRBJ2-5	CASSFRGRQTTGETQYF
TRBV27	TRBJ1-1	CASSLGHPGFTEAFF
TRBV6-2/TRBV6-3	TRBJ2-7	CASSPFTSGVYEQYF
TRBV7-2	TRBJ1-5	CASSLEKGQPQHF
TRBV28	TRBJ2-3	CARKAVLTDTQYF
TRBV24-1	TRBJ2-1	CATSDPSSGADNEQFF
TRBV25-1	TRBJ2-1	CASSEAGGSYNEQFF
TRBV15	TRBJ1-3	CATSRDLGGLYGNTIYF
TRBV5-6	TRBJ1-2	CASSSESQGLYGYTF
TRBV6-6	TRBJ2-2	CASSYSLTGELFF
TRBV19	TRBJ1-1	CASSPGRDTEAFF
TRBV5-6	TRBJ2-7	CASSLGRGLEQYF
TRBV30	TRBJ1-2	CAWVGTMGGGYTF
TRBV7-2	TRBJ2-7	CASRPSSYEQYF
TRBV6-6	TRBJ1-6	CASSDMNSPLHF
TRBV7-7	TRBJ2-7	CASSLVFGTSGRKRREQYF
TRBV10-3	TRBJ1-5	CAISAGTVGNQPQHF